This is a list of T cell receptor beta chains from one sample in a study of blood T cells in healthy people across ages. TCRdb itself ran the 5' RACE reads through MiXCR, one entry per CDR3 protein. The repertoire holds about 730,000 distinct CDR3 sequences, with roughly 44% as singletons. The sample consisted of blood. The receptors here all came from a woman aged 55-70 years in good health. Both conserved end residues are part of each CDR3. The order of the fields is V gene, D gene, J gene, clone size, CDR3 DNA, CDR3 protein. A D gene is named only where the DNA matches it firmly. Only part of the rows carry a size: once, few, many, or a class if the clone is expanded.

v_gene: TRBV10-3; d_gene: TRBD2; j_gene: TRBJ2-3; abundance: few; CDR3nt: TGTGCCATCAGTGCAAAAGGACTAGCGGGGGGAACCACAGATACGCAGTATTTT; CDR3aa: CAISAKGLAGGTTDTQYF
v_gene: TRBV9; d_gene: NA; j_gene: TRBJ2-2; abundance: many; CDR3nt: TGTGCCAGCAGCGTAGGTGGTGGGCAGTTCTTCTCCGGGGAGCTGTTTTTT; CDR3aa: CASSVGGGQFFSGELFF
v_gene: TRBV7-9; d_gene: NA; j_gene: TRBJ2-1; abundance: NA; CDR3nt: TGTGCCAGCGGTTCAGCCCAAGGCGGGAACGTGCAGTTCTTC; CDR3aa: CASGSAQGGNVQFF
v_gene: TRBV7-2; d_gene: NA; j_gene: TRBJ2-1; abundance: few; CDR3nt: TGTGCCAGCAGCTTCAAGGGTGGGGACGGTGAGCAGTTCTTC; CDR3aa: CASSFKGGDGEQFF
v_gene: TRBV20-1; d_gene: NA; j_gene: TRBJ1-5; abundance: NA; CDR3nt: TGCAGTGCTCGAGGAGGGAAAAATCAGCCCCAGCATTTT; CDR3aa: CSARGGKNQPQHF
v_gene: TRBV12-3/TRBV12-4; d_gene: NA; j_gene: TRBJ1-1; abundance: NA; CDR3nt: TGTGCCAGCAGTTTTTCTCCCGGCACTGAAGCTTTCTTT; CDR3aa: CASSFSPGTEAFF
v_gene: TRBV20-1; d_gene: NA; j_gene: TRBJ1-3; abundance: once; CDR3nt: TGCAGTGCGCTGAAGGACAGCTCTGGAAACACCATATATTTT; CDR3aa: CSALKDSSGNTIYF
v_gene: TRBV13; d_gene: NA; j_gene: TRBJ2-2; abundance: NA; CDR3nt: TGTGCCAGCAGCTTCAAGGTGGGATCCACCGGGGAGCTGTTTTTT; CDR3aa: CASSFKVGSTGELFF
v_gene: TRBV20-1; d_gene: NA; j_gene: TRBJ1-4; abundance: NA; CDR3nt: TGCAGTGCTAATAGTGGGAAACGGCTCCATGAAAAACTGTTTTTT; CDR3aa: CSANSGKRLHEKLFF
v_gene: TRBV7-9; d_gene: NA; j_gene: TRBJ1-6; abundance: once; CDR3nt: TGTGCCAGCAGGTTGGACAGATTCAATTCACCCCTCCACTTT; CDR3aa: CASRLDRFNSPLHF
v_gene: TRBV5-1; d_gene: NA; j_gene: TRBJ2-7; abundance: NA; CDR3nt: TGCGCCAGCACCGCGACAGAGAGCTCCTACGAGCAGTACTTC; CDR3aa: CASTATESSYEQYF
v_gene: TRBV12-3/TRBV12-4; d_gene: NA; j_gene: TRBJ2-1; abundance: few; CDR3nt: TGTGCCAGCAGGCTTGGCCGGGAGCAGTTCTTC; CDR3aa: CASRLGREQFF
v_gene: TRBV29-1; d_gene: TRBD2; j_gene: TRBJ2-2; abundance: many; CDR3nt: TGCAGCGTTGAAGAGAGCGGGAGATTGAACACCGGGGAGCTGTTTTTT; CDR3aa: CSVEESGRLNTGELFF
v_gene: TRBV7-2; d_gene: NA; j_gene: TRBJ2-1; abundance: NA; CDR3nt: TGTGCCAGCAGCCCACGGGAACTTTCCTCCTACAATGAGCAGTTCTTC; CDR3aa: CASSPRELSSYNEQFF
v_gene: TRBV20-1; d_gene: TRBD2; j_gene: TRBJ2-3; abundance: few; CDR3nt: TGCAGTGCTAGAGATCCTAGCGGGGGTTACACAGATACGCAGTATTTT; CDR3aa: CSARDPSGGYTDTQYF
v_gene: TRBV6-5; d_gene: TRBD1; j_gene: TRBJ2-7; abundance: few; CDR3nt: TGTGCCAGCAGTTACTTGACAGGGGCAGCCTACGAGCAGTACTTC; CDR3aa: CASSYLTGAAYEQYF
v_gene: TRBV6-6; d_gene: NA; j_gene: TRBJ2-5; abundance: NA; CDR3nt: TGTGCCAGCAGTTACGTCCAGAGCCAAGAGACCCAGTACTTC; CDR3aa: CASSYVQSQETQYF
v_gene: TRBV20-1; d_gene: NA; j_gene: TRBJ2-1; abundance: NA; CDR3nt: TGCAGTGCCCGGCCGCGCGCGGAGCAGTTCTTC; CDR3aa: CSARPRAEQFF
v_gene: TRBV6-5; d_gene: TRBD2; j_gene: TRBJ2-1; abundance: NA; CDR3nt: TGTGCCAGCAACGGGACTAGCGGGAGGAATGAGCAGTTCTTC; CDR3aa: CASNGTSGRNEQFF
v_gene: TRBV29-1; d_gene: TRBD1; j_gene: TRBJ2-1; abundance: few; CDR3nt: TGCAGCGCTTTCACTGGGACAGGGGGGCTCAATGAGCAGTTCTTC; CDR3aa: CSAFTGTGGLNEQFF
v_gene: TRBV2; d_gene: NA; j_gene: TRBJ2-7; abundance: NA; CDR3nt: TGTGCCAGCAGTCTTACCACGACAGGCAGCGAGCAGTACTTC; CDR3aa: CASSLTTTGSEQYF
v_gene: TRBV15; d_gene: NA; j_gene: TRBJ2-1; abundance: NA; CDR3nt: TGTGCCACCAGCAACCCAGGTGGCAGCAATGAGCAGTTCTTC; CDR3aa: CATSNPGGSNEQFF
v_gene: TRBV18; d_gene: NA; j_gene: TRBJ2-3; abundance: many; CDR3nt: TGTGCCAGCTCACCACCAGGGATCGATACGCAGTATTTT; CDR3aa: CASSPPGIDTQYF
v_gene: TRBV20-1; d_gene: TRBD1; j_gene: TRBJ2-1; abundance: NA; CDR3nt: TGCAGTGCCCCGAGGAGAGACAGGGGTTTCAATGTTGGCAATGAGCAGTTCTTC; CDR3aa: CSAPRRDRGFNVGNEQFF
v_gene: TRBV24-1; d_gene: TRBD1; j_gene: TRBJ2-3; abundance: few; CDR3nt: TGTGCCACCAGGGGGGACAGGGGCACAGATACGCAGTATTTT; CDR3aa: CATRGDRGTDTQYF
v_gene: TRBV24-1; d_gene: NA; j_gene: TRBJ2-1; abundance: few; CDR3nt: TGTGCCACCAGTGAAGCGGTTTCCCTTAATGAGCAGTTCTTC; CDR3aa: CATSEAVSLNEQFF
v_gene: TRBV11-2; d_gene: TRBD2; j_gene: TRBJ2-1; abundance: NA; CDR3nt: TGTGCCAGCAGCTTACATGGGACTAGCGACTCAAATGAGCAGTTCTTC; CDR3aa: CASSLHGTSDSNEQFF
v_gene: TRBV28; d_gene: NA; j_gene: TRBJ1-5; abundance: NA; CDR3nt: TGTGCCAGCAGCCGGCACAGTGACAATCAGCCCCAGCATTTT; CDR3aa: CASSRHSDNQPQHF
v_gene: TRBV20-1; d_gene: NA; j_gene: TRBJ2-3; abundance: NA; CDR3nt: TGCAGTGCTAGAGTCCCACTCCTCGCAGATACGCAGTATTTT; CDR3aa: CSARVPLLADTQYF
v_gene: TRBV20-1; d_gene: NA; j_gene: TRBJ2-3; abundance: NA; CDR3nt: TGCAGTGCTAGGGTACGGGGGACGGCAGATACGCAGTATTTT; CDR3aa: CSARVRGTADTQYF
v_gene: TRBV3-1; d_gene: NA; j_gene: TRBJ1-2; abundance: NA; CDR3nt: TGTGCCAGCGCGGAGGGGGTTAACTATGGCTACACCTTC; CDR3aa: CASAEGVNYGYTF
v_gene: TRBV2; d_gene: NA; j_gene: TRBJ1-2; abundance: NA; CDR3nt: TGTGCCAGCACCAGTGACTATGGCTACACCTTC; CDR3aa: CASTSDYGYTF
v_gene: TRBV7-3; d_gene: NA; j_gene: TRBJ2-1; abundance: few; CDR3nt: TGTGCCAGCAGCTTAAACGTAGCTGGCAATGAGCAGTTCTTC; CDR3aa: CASSLNVAGNEQFF
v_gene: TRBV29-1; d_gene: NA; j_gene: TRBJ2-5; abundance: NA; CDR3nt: TGCAGCGTTGGAGTACCTTTTTTCCAGGGAACCCAGTACTTC; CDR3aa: CSVGVPFFQGTQYF
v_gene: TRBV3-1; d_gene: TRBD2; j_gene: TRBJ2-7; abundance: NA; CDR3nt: TGTGCCAGCAGCCAAGTAGCGGGGGGGCCATACAATGAGCAGTACTTC; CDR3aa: CASSQVAGGPYNEQYF
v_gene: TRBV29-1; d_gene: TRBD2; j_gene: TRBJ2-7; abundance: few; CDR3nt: TGCAGCGTTGAATATGTAGCGGGAGATGGTGATGAGCAGTACTTC; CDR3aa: CSVEYVAGDGDEQYF
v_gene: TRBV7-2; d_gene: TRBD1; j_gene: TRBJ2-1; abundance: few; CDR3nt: TGTGCCAGCAGGGGACAACAGGGGAACAATGAGCAGTTCTTC; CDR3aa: CASRGQQGNNEQFF
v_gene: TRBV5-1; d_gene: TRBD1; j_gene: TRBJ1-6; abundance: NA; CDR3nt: TGCGCCAGCAGCTTAGTACCGGGACAGCAAAGGAATTCACCCCTCCACTTT; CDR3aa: CASSLVPGQQRNSPLHF
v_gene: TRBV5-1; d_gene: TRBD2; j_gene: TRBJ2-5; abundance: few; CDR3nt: TGCGCCAGCAGCCCAAACCTTGTGCGCGGGGGGGTCCAAGAGACCCAGTACTTC; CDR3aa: CASSPNLVRGGVQETQYF
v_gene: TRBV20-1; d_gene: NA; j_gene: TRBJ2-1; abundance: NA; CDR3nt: TGCAGTGCTACGCGACTAGGCCGCTCCTACAATGAGCAGTTCTTC; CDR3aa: CSATRLGRSYNEQFF
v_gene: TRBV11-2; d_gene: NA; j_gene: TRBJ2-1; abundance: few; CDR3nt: TGTGCCAGCACCCAGGACGGGGGCTCCTACAATGAGCAGTTCTTC; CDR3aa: CASTQDGGSYNEQFF
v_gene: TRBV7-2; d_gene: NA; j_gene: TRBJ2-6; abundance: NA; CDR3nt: TGTGCCAGCAGCTTAGTGGTTTCCCCTTGGCGGGATTCTGGGGCCAACGTCCTGACTTTC; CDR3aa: CASSLVVSPWRDSGANVLTF
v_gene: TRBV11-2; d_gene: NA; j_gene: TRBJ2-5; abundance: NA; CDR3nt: TGTGCCAGCAGTCCCTGGGCCTCAGGGGACCAAGAGACCCAGTACTTC; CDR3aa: CASSPWASGDQETQYF
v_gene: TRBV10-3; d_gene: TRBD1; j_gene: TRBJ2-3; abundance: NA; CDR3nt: TGTGCCATCAGTCCCCGAGGAACAGGGGCGAATACGCAGTATTTT; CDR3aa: CAISPRGTGANTQYF
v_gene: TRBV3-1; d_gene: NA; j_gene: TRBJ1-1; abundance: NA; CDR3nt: TGTGCCAGCAGCCAAGTAGAAACCGGCAAAGCTTTCTTT; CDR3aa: CASSQVETGKAFF
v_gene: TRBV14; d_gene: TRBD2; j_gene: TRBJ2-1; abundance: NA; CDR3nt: TGTGCCAGCAGCCAAGGATTGGGACTAGTCCTATACAATGAGCAGTTCTTC; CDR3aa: CASSQGLGLVLYNEQFF
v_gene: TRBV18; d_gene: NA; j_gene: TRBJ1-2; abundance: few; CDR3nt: TGTGCCAGCTCACCGTCGGCCGGGGATGCCTATGGCTACACCTTC; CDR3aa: CASSPSAGDAYGYTF
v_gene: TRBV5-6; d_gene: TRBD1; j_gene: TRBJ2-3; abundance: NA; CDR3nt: TGTGCCCGCAGCCTACCCCCAGGGGGCAGAACAGATACGCAGTATTTT; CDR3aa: CARSLPPGGRTDTQYF
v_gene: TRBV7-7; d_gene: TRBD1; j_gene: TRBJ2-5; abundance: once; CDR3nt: TGTGCCGGCAGCCACAGGGGGCAAGAGACCCAGTACTTC; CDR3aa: CAGSHRGQETQYF
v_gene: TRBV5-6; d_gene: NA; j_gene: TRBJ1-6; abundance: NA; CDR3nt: TGTGCCAGCAGCTTTGGCCGCGGGGGGAAGCGGGATTCACCCCTCCACTTT; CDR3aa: CASSFGRGGKRDSPLHF
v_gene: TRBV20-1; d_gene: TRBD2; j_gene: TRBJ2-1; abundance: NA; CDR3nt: TGCAGTGCTAGAGAAGCACTAGCGTACAATGAGCAGTTCTTC; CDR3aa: CSAREALAYNEQFF
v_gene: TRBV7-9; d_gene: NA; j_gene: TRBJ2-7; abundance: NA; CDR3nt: TGTGCCATCAAGAACGGGGGCCCCTACGAGCAGTACTTC; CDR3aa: CAIKNGGPYEQYF
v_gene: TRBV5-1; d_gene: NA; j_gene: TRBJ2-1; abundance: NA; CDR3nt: TGCGCCAGCTTGGGGGCAGATTACAATGAGCAGTTCTTC; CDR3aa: CASLGADYNEQFF
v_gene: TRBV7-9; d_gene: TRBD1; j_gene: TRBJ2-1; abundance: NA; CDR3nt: TGTGCCAGCAGCTTTTTCGGACAGGGGTCGAGTTACAATGAGCAGTTCTTC; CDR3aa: CASSFFGQGSSYNEQFF
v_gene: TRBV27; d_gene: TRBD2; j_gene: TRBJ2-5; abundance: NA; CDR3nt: TGTGCCAGCAGGGGGGGACTAGGCGGTGAGCAGTACTTC; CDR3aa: CASRGGLGGEQYF
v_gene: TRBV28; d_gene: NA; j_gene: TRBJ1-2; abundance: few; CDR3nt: TGTGCCAGCAGTCTCCGGGACACCGACTACACCTTC; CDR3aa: CASSLRDTDYTF
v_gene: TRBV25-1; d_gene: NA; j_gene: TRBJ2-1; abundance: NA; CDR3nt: TGTGCCAGCAGTAGAGAAAACTACAATGAGCAGTTCTTC; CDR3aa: CASSRENYNEQFF